This T cell receptor beta chain derives from a study of graft-versus-host responses after intestinal transplantation. Whole-study context: All recipients were given anti-thymocyte globulin induction, and tacrolimus and steroids were then administered for roughly three years. The study's findings and limits: Recipient marrow contained GvH clones, some of which appeared first in ileum or blood.

With regard to this clone: Its target is unknown.

V lost 5 bases and J lost 4; bases outside the gene matches: 10. Per germline, CDR1 SEHNR and CDR2 FQNEAQ (reference sequence). The CDR3 covers 15 residues. Sequencing used immunoSEQ multiplex PCR; TCRdb keeps in-frame clones, though not all of them. The profile shows some 44,000 clones, about 94% of them singletons. The receptor was isolated from a human patient who received an intestinal transplant, so some T cells may come from the graft donor. The rearrangement links TRBV7-9 to TRBJ1-2; the match to TRBD1 covers 7 bases. Here the sequenced sample was PBMCs, taken 330 to 350 days after intestinal transplant. For the CDR3, the DNA is TGTGCCAGCAGCGGCGCGGGAGGGGGCGGCTATGGCTACACCTTC. Its protein is CASSGAGGGGYGYTF.